These 30 T cell receptor beta chains originate from one sample sequenced in a study of blood T cell repertoires in COVID-19. The data were produced by immunoSEQ multiplex PCR, yet TCRdb's version contains in-frame clones alone and is incomplete. The repertoire includes about 14,000 clones, approximately 83% of them detected once, and 20% to 25% sits in the top ten. Specimen: peripheral blood. The receptors shown here come from an older woman with acute or convalescent COVID-19.

This clone turned up a few times. V gene TRBV28 combines with J gene TRBJ1-6; weak D call: TRBD1 (5 bases). Trimming took 1 base from V and 7 from J, leaving 14 bases between them. Germline values: CDR1 MDHEN, CDR2 SYDVKM. CDR3 size: 16 residues. The CDR3 nucleotides are TGTGCCAGCAGTTTATTCCGCCAGGGTGGGAATTCACCCCTCCACTTT. It is translated as CASSLFRQGGNSPLHF.

This CDR3 is CASSRRPGDGYTF. CDR3 bases: TGTGCCAGCAGCCGCCGGCCGGGGGATGGCTACACCTTC. The chain links TRBV3-1 (or the pseudogene TRBV3-2) to TRBJ1-2, with TRBD1 as a possible D gene (5 bases). Deletions cut 4 bases from V and 6 bases from J, with 12 bases between. Germline CDR1 and CDR2: LGHDT and YNNKEL (reference sequence). The CDR3 length is 13 residues.

The CDR3 loop reads CATSRRAGARQPQHF. The CDR3 DNA sequence: TGTGCCACCAGCAGGAGGGCGGGGGCGAGGCAGCCCCAGCATTTT. The rearrangement links TRBV15 to TRBJ1-5, with a possible D match to TRBD1 (6 bases). The V end lost 3 bases, the J end lost 7 bases, and 16 bases lay between the germline ends. This CDR3 is 15 amino acids long. CDR1 LNHNV and CDR2 YYDKDF come from the germline V gene (reference sequence).

The gene calls are TRBV25-1 and TRBJ2-7; weak D call: TRBD2 (6 bases). Germline-derived CDR1 and CDR2 are MGHDK and SYGVNS. Trimming took 1 base from V and 1 from J, leaving 20 bases between them. The CDR3 length is 18 residues. The CDR3 DNA sequence: TGTGCCAGCAGTGAATTCGCGCGGGAAGGGATGGGATCCTACGAGCAGTACTTC. The encoded protein is CASSEFAREGMGSYEQYF.

V usage is TRBV19 and J usage is TRBJ1-2; D unresolved. Trimming stripped 3 bases from V and 4 bases from J, with 12 bases between. The CDR3 has 14 residues. The germline V gene encodes CDR1 LNHDA and CDR2 SQIVND (reference sequence). CDR3 sequence reads: CASSIAGSGYGYTF. Written as DNA, the CDR3 is TGTGCCAGTAGTATTGCGGGTTCTGGCTATGGCTACACCTTC.

The CDR3 here is CASSIQAGGNTGELFF. The CDR3 region has the DNA TGTGCCAGCAGCATCCAAGCGGGGGGTAATACCGGGGAGCTGTTTTTT. The rearrangement joins TRBV7-8 to TRBJ2-2; 9 positions agree with TRBD2. Trimming took 5 bases from V and 5 from J; bases not matched to a gene: 9. CDR3 length: 16 residues. Germline V gives CDR1 SGHVS, CDR2 FQNEAQ.

There are a few counts of this clone. The chain recombines TRBV27 with TRBJ2-7; 7 bases fit TRBD1. J was trimmed by 2 bases and V by 6 bases; bases with no gene match: 4. The germline V gene has CDR1 MNHEY and CDR2 SMNVEV (reference sequence). The CDR3 is made up of 13 amino acids. The CDR3 region is CASRGQPTYEQYF. Here the CDR3 DNA reads TGTGCCAGCAGGGGACAGCCCACCTACGAGCAGTACTTC.

V usage is TRBV5-1 and J usage is TRBJ2-3; 9 positions agree with TRBD1. Per the germline V gene, CDR1 is SGHRS and CDR2 is YFSETQ. V dropped 4 bases and J dropped 2; count of bases not matched to a gene: 5. This CDR3 is built from 15 residues. CDR3 nucleotide sequence: TGCGCCAGCAGCCCCTGGACAGGGGTCACAGATACGCAGTATTTT. Its protein is CASSPWTGVTDTQYF.

This clone was observed a handful of times. V usage is TRBV27 and J usage is TRBJ2-1; D not certain. V lost 6 bases, J lost 3 bases, and 12 bases lay in between. Germline-derived CDR1 and CDR2 are MNHEY and SMNVEV (reference sequence). The CDR3 covers 14 residues. CDR3 sequence reads: CASRNTLNYNEQFF. The DNA for the CDR3 is TGTGCCAGCAGGAACACGTTGAACTACAATGAGCAGTTCTTC.

V gene TRBV5-4 combines with J gene TRBJ2-7; weak D call: TRBD1 (5 bases). Germline V gene data show CDR1 as SGHNT and CDR2 as YYREEE (reference sequence). V lost 3 bases and J 0 bases, leaving 16 bases between the germline ends. CDR3 size: 16 residues. The CDR3 region is CASSSKFTGVSYEQYF. CDR3 nucleotides: TGTGCCAGCAGCTCGAAGTTCACAGGTGTCTCCTACGAGCAGTACTTC.

The V call is TRBV27, the J call TRBJ2-1, with 11 bases that match TRBD1. There are 15 residues in the CDR3. The germline V gene has CDR1 MNHEY and CDR2 SMNVEV (reference sequence). Trimming removed 4 bases from V and 7 bases from J; junction bases left unmatched: 6. In nucleotides, the CDR3 is TGTGCCAGCAGTTACCGGGACAGGGGGGGAAATGAGCAGTTCTTC. Its translation is CASSYRDRGGNEQFF.

This rearrangement joins TRBV4-3 to TRBJ2-3; TRBD2 is a possible D gene (6 bases). V lost 2 bases to trimming and J lost 5 bases, with 14 bases between them. This CDR3 comprises 15 residues. Germline V lookup: CDR1 LGHNA, CDR2 YSLEER. The CDR3 here is CASSQSRGWGDTQYF. The CDR3 DNA reads TGCGCCAGCAGCCAATCCCGGGGGTGGGGAGATACGCAGTATTTT.

The chain is built from TRBV6-6 and TRBJ2-1; 11 nucleotides agree with TRBD2. The CDR3 contains 16 residues. V lost 2 bases, J lost 5 bases, and 5 bases stayed unmatched. Germline V gene data show CDR1 as MNHNY and CDR2 as SVGAGI (reference sequence). The CDR3 nucleotides read TGTGCCAGCAGTTACCGGACTAGCGGGCCTCACAATGAGCAGTTCTTC. Residues: CASSYRTSGPHNEQFF.

This rearrangement joins TRBV6-5 to TRBJ2-7; D is perhaps TRBD1 (6 bases). CDR1 is MNHEY, CDR2 SVGAGI, per germline. The CDR3 is 15 amino acids. Trimming removed 6 bases from V and 2 bases from J, with 17 bases in between. CDR3 in amino acids: CASSITGQRAYEQYF. For the CDR3, the DNA is TGTGCCAGCAGCATAACAGGGCAGAGGGCCTACGAGCAGTACTTC.

This clone came up once. The rearrangement links TRBV6-6 to TRBJ2-7; weak D call: TRBD1 (6 bases). The CDR3 extends over 15 amino acids. Trimming removed 6 bases from V and 1 base from J, with 16 bases in between. CDR1 and CDR2 (germline): MNHNY, SVGAGI (reference sequence). This CDR3 reads CASSSGQSESYEQYF. DNA of the CDR3: TGTGCCAGCAGCTCCGGACAGTCAGAATCCTACGAGCAGTACTTC.

The chain combines TRBV6-5 with TRBJ1-2; D is undetermined. V was trimmed by 5 bases and J by 7 bases, leaving 17 bases between them. The germline gives CDR1 MNHEY, CDR2 SVGAGI. The CDR3 totals 14 residues. The CDR3 sequence is CASSPPGGVPGYTF. The CDR3 DNA is TGTGCCAGCAGTCCACCGGGCGGGGTCCCTGGCTACACCTTC.

The chain carries TRBV9 and TRBJ1-1, with 7 bases fitting TRBD1. The germline V gene has CDR1 SGDLS and CDR2 YYNGEE. V was pared by 3 bases and J by 6 bases, with 8 bases of the junction left unmatched. This CDR3 comprises 14 residues. The CDR3 nucleotides read TGTGCCAGCAGCGCTAGACAGGGAGGTTCTGAAGCTTTCTTT. Translated, it gives CASSARQGGSEAFF.

This clone appeared once. The CDR3 region has the DNA TGTGCCAGCAGCTTGTCGACAGGGGCTAATGAAAAACTGTTTTTT. As protein: CASSLSTGANEKLFF. The gene calls are TRBV9 and TRBJ1-4, with 8 bases fitting TRBD1. The J segment lost 3 bases and the V segment lost 4 bases, leaving 5 bases of the junction unmatched. Germline V gene sequence: CDR1 SGDLS, CDR2 YYNGEE. This CDR3 is built from 15 residues.

The chain links TRBV2 to TRBJ2-5; D is undetermined. The CDR3 is 11 amino acids. The germline V and J ends were trimmed by 5 bases and 5 bases, with 6 bases remaining between them. Looked up from germline, CDR1 is SNHLY and CDR2 is FYNNEI. The CDR3 DNA reads TGTGCCAGCAGTTATGCGGAGACCCAGTACTTC. This gives the protein CASSYAETQYF.

The chain links TRBV5-6 to TRBJ2-2; 8 bases line up with TRBD1. From germline, CDR1 is SGHDT and CDR2 YYEEEE. The junction had 5 bases not matched to a gene; V was cut back by 1 base and J by 6 bases. This CDR3 has 15 residues. In DNA form, the CDR3 reads TGTGCCAGCAGCTTGACAGGGGGTGCGGCCGGGGAGCTGTTTTTT. This translates into CASSLTGGAAGELFF.

In this sample, this clone turned up a few times. The chain joins TRBV15 to TRBJ1-5; possibly TRBD1 for D (5 bases). This CDR3 comprises 16 residues. Germline loops: CDR1 LNHNV, CDR2 YYDKDF (reference sequence). V was pared by 0 bases and J by 0 bases, with 9 bases between. As DNA, the CDR3 is TGTGCCACCAGCAGAGAAGGGGCAGCTAGCAATCAGCCCCAGCATTTT. Translation: CATSREGAASNQPQHF.

The chain uses TRBV12-3 or TRBV12-4 and TRBJ2-1; tentatively, D is TRBD2 (6 bases). V was trimmed by 8 bases and J by 9 bases, leaving 14 bases between them. This CDR3 region has 12 residues. In nucleotides, the CDR3 is TGTGCCAGCGGTAACCGGGGAGGTGAGCAGTTCTTC. It translates to CASGNRGGEQFF.

This sequence joins TRBV5-1 and TRBJ2-7, with D tentatively TRBD2 (5 bases). Germline-derived CDR1 and CDR2 are SGHRS and YFSETQ. The CDR3 has 16 amino acids. V was clipped by 7 bases and J by 3 bases, with 23 bases between them. The CDR3 DNA reads as TGCGCCAGCCGCCTAACCCCGATTGGCAGCGGCTACGAGCAGTACTTC. Translating gives CASRLTPIGSGYEQYF. Variable domain in full (rest from reference TRBV5-1 and TRBJ2-7): KAGVTQTPRYLIKTRGQQVTLSCSPISGHRSVSWYQQTPGQGLQFLFEYFSETQRNKGNFPGRFSGRQFSNSRSEMNVSTLELGDSALYLCASRLTPIGSGYEQYFGPGTRLTVT.

The CDR3, as DNA: TGCGCCAGCAGCCCCCAGCGGGCCTACGAGCAGTACTTC. This translates into CASSPQRAYEQYF. The chain recombines TRBV5-1 with TRBJ2-7, with D maybe TRBD2 (6 bases). The CDR3 extends over 13 amino acids. Trimming stripped 4 bases from V and 2 bases from J, with 10 bases between. The germline CDR1 and CDR2 sequences are SGHRS and YFSETQ. The whole variable domain, remainder taken from reference TRBV5-1 and TRBJ2-7, is KAGVTQTPRYLIKTRGQQVTLSCSPISGHRSVSWYQQTPGQGLQFLFEYFSETQRNKGNFPGRFSGRQFSNSRSEMNVSTLELGDSALYLCASSPQRAYEQYFGPGTRLTVT.

The chain joins TRBV5-4 to TRBJ2-6; D perhaps matches TRBD2 (7 bases). The germline V and J ends were trimmed by 3 bases and 2 bases, with 9 bases remaining between them. The CDR3 contains 15 residues. Germline V gene sequence: CDR1 SGHNT, CDR2 YYREEE (reference sequence). CDR3 residues: CASSWGGAGANVLTF. CDR3 sequence (DNA): TGTGCCAGCAGCTGGGGGGGCGCTGGGGCCAACGTCCTGACTTTC.

This rearrangement joins TRBV2 to TRBJ1-2; D is possibly TRBD1 (6 bases). Deletions cut 6 bases from V and 5 bases from J, with 10 bases between. The CDR3 loop spans 12 amino acids. The germline CDR1 and CDR2 sequences are SNHLY and FYNNEI. The CDR3 DNA sequence: TGTGCCAGCAGGGACAGAGTATATGGCTACACCTTC. It specifies CASRDRVYGYTF.

The CDR3 reads CASSEGWRVTNSPLHF. CDR3 DNA: TGTGCCAGCAGTGAAGGGTGGAGGGTAACCAATTCACCCCTCCACTTT. V gene TRBV25-1 combines with J gene TRBJ1-6; no definite D call. Per the germline V gene, CDR1 is MGHDK and CDR2 is SYGVNS. Trimming removed 2 bases from V and 7 bases from J, with 15 bases in between. The CDR3 loop spans 16 amino acids.

This clone appeared a few times. The rearrangement uses TRBV12-5 and TRBJ1-1; D is perhaps TRBD1 (6 bases). V lost 3 bases to trimming and J lost 5 bases, with 22 bases between them. The CDR3 covers 17 residues. Germline CDR1 is LGHNT and CDR2 is FRNRAP. In DNA form, the CDR3 reads TGTGCTAGTGGTTTCGGGTTTGATCGGGGGGCGGGTACTGAAGCTTTCTTT. This sequence encodes CASGFGFDRGAGTEAFF.

The chain joins TRBV11-2 to TRBJ2-2; 9 bases line up with TRBD1. This CDR3 comprises 16 residues. V was clipped by 5 bases and J by 0 bases; unmatched bases: 4. The V gene's germline CDR1 is SGHAT and CDR2 FQNNGV. CDR3 sequence (DNA): TGTGCCAGCAGCCCGCGACAGGGGGCGAACACCGGGGAGCTGTTTTTT. Translation gives CASSPRQGANTGELFF.

The chain links TRBV2 to TRBJ2-7; D possibly corresponds to TRBD1 (5 bases). Germline values: CDR1 SNHLY, CDR2 FYNNEI. This CDR3 has 10 amino acids. V gave up 8 bases and J gave up 9 bases, with 11 bases separating them. The CDR3 sequence: CASWGLGQYF. The CDR3 region has the DNA TGTGCCAGCTGGGGCCTGGGGCAGTACTTC.